The T cell receptor (beta chain) under discussion was sequenced for a study of T cell responses to AZD1222 COVID-19 vaccine. This CDR3 is 12 amino acids long. Germline V gene data show CDR1 as SGHTA and CDR2 as FQGTGA. Trimming took off 2 bases at V and 9 bases at J, with 10 bases between the two ends. Here immunoSEQ multiplex PCR was the method, and the copy in TCRdb shows in-frame clones only, minus some. The sample includes under 200,000 clones, 94% of them seen just once. This chain joins TRBV7-3 and TRBJ1-2; possibly TRBD1 for D (5 bases). The sequencing used peripheral blood, collected on day 0 of AZD1222 vaccination. The TCR sequence derives from an adult in good health. CDR3 loop: CASSLGGVSYTF. DNA for the CDR3: TGTGCCAGCAGCTTAGGGGGAGTTAGCTACACCTTC.